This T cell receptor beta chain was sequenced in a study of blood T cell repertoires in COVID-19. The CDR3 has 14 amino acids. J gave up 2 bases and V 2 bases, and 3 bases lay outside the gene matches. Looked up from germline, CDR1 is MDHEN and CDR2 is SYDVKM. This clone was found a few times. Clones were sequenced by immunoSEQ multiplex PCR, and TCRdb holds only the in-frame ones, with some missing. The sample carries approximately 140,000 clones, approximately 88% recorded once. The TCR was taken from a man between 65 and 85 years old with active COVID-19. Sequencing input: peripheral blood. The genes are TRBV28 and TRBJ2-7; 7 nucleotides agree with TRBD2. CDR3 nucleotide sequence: TGTGCCAGCAGTTTACTAGCGGCTACCTACGAGCAGTACTTC. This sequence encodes CASSLLAATYEQYF.